The clone carrying this TCR beta chain has just a few counts. Its antigen is not identified. The source of the sample is a study of blood T cells in healthy people across ages. The CDR3 is 14 residues long. Deletions cut 7 bases from V and 4 bases from J, with 15 bases between. The germline V gene encodes CDR1 ENHRY and CDR2 SYGVKD. Study-level points and caveats: Estimates of total diversity, which came from one million sequenced T cells, were considered to be underestimates. In these data, TCR beta diversity tracked strongly with naive T cell percentage.

A sample-barcoded 5' primer and a J-beta primer mix were used in a second PCR of about 7 to 11 cycles. TCRdb fed the 5' RACE reads into MiXCR, producing one record per CDR3 protein. Counted here are about 650,000 distinct CDR3 sequences, about 50% occurring once; the ten biggest clones make up 13%. The receptor's source is a woman older than 75 in good health. Sample: blood. J is TRBJ2-3 and V is TRBV10-3; a possible D gene is TRBD1 (6 bases). The CDR3 sequence is CAIKRATGADTQYF. The CDR3 region has the DNA TGTGCCATCAAAAGGGCGACAGGTGCAGATACGCAGTATTTT.